The 2 T cell receptor beta chains below all came from one sample that was sequenced in a study of blood T cell repertoires in COVID-19. Method: immunoSEQ multiplex PCR; TCRdb's copy keeps in-frame clones and lacks some. The repertoire consists of 130,000 to 150,000 clones, with roughly 86% occurring once and the leading ten covering approximately 10%. Sequenced material: peripheral blood. These receptors all come from a man aged 50 to 60 with active or convalescent COVID-19.

This chain joins TRBV12-3 or TRBV12-4 and TRBJ2-1; 8 bases fit TRBD2. Trimming at V came to 5 bases and at J to 15 bases, leaving 6 bases not matched to a gene. There are 11 residues in the CDR3. CDR3 sequence (DNA): TGTGCCAGCAGTCCCAGCGGGAGCCCGTTCTTC. It is translated as CASSPSGSPFF.

This chain uses TRBV27 with TRBJ1-1; possible D gene TRBD1, 6 bases. CDR3 length: 14 residues. Trimming removed 6 bases from V and 1 base from J, with 12 bases in between. CDR1 and CDR2 from the germline V gene are MNHEY and SMNVEV (reference sequence). As DNA, the CDR3 is TGTGCCAGCAGGGCACAGGGTTGGAACACTGAAGCTTTCTTT. Protein: CASRAQGWNTEAFF.